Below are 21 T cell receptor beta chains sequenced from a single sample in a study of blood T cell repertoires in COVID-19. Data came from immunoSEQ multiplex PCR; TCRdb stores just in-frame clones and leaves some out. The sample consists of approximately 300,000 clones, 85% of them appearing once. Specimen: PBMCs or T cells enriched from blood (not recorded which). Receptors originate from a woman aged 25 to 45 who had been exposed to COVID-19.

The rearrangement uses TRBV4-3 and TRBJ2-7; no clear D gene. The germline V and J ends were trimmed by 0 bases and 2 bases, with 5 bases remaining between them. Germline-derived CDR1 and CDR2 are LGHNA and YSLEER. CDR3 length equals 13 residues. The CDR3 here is CASSQDTPYEQYF. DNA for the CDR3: TGCGCCAGCAGCCAAGACACACCCTACGAGCAGTACTTC.

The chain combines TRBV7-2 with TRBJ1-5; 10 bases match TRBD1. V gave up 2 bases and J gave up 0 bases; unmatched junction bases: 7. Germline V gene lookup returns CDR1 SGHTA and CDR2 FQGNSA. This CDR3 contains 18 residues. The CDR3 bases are TGTGCCAGCAGCTTAACCCCGACAGGGGGCCTTAGCAATCAGCCCCAGCATTTT. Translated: CASSLTPTGGLSNQPQHF.

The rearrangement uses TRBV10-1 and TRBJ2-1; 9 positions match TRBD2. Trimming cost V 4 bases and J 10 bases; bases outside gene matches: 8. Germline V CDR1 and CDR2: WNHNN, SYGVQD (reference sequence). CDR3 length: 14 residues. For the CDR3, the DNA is TGCGCCAGCAGTGGTCTTAGCGGGGGACGAGAGCAGTTCTTC. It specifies CASSGLSGGREQFF.

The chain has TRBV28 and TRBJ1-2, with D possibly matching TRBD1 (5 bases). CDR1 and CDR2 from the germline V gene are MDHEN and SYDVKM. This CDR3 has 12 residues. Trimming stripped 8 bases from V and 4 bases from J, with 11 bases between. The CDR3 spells CASEEGRYGYTF. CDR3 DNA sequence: TGTGCCAGCGAGGAGGGACGCTATGGCTACACCTTC.

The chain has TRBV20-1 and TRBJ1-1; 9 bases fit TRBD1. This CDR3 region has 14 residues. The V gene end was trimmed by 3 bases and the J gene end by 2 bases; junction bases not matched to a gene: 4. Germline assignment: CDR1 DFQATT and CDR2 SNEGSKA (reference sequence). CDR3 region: CSASRQGGNTEAFF. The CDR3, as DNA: TGCAGTGCTAGTCGACAGGGGGGTAACACTGAAGCTTTCTTT.

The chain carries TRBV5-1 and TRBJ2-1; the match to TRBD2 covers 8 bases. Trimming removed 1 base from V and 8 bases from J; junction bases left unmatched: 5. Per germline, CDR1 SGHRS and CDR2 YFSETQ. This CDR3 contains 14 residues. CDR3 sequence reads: CASSLSGGPDEQFF. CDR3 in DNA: TGCGCCAGCAGCTTGTCGGGGGGGCCCGATGAGCAGTTCTTC.

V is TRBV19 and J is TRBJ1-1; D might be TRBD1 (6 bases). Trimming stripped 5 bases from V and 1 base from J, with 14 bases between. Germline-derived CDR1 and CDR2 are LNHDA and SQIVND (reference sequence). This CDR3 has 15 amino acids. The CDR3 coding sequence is TGTGCCAGTAGTCCCGGGGGGCGGCGGAACACTGAAGCTTTCTTT. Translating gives CASSPGGRRNTEAFF.

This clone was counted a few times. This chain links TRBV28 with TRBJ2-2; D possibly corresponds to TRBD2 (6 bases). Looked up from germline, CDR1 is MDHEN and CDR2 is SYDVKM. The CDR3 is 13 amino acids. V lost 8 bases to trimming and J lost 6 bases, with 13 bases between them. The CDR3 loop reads CASGPGGAGELFF. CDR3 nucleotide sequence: TGTGCCAGCGGGCCGGGCGGGGCCGGGGAGCTGTTTTTT.

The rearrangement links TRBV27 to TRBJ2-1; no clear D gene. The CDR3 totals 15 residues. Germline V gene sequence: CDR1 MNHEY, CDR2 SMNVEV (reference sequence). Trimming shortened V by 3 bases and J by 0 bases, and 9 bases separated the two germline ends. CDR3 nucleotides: TGTGCCAGCAGTTTGAACGGGTACTCCTACAATGAGCAGTTCTTC. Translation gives CASSLNGYSYNEQFF.

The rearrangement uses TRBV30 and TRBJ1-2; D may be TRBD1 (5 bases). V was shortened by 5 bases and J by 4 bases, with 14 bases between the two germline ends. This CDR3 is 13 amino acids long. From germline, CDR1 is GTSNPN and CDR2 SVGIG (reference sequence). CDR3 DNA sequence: TGTGCCTGGGGGACCCCGGAGGTCTATGGCTACACCTTC. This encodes CAWGTPEVYGYTF.

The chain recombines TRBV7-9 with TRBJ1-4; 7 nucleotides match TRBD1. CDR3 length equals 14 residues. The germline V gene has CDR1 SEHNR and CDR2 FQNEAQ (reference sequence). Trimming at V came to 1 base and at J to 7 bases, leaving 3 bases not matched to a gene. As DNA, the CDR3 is TGTGCCAGCAGCTTAGAGGGGGCCGGTGAAAAACTGTTTTTT. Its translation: CASSLEGAGEKLFF.

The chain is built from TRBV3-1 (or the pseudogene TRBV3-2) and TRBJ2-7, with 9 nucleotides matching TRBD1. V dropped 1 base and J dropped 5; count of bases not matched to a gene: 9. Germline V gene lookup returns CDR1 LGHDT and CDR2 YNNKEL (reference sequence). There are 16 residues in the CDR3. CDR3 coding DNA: TGTGCCAGCAGCCAAGGACCCGGGACAGGGATAAACGAGCAGTACTTC. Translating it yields CASSQGPGTGINEQYF.

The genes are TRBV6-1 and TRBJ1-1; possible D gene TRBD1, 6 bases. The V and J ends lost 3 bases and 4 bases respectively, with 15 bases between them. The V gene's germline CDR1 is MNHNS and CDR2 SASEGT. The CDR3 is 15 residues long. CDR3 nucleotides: TGTGCCAGCAGTGACCAGGCAGGGGTGGTCACTGAAGCTTTCTTT. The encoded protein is CASSDQAGVVTEAFF.

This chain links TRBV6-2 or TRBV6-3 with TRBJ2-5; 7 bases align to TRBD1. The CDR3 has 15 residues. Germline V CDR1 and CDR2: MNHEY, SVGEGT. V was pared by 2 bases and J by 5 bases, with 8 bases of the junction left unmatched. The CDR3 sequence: CASSYGRGQLETQYF. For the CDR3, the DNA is TGTGCCAGCAGTTACGGCCGGGGACAGTTGGAGACCCAGTACTTC.

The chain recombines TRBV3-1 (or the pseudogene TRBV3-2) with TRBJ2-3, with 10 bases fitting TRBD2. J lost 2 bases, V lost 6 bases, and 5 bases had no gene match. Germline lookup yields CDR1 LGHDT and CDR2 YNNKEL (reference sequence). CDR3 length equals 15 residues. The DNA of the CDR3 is TGTGCCAGCAGGGGGAGCGGGAGGGCCACAGATACGCAGTATTTT. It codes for CASRGSGRATDTQYF.

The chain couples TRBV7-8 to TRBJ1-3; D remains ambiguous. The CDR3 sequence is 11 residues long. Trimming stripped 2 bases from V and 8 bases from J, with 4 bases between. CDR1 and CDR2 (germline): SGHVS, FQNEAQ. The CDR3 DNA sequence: TGTGCCAGCAGCTTATATGACACCATATATTTT. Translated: CASSLYDTIYF. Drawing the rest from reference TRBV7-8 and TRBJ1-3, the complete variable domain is GAGVSQSPRYKVAKRGQDVALRCDPISGHVSLFWYQQALGQGPEFLTYFQNEAQLDKSGLPSDRFFAERPEGSVSTLKIQRTQQEDSAVYLCASSLYDTIYFGEGSWLTVV.

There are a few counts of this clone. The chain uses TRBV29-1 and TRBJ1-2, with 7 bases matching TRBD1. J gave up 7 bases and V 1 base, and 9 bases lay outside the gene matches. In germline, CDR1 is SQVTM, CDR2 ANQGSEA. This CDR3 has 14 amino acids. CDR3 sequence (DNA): TGCAGCGTTGAAGGACAGGGAGTAGGTGGTGGCTACACCTTC. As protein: CSVEGQGVGGGYTF. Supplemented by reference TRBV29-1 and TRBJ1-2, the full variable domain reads SAVISQKPSRDICQRGTSLTIQCQVDSQVTMMFWYRQQPGQSLTLIATANQGSEATYESGFVIDKFPISRPNLTFSTLTVSNMSPEDSSIYLCSVEGQGVGGGYTFGSGTRLTVV.

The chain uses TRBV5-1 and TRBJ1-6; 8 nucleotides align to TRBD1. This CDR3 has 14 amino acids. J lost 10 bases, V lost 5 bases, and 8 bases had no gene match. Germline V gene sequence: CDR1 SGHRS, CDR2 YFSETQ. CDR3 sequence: CASSSGQEGSPLHF. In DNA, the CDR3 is TGCGCCAGCAGTTCGGGACAGGAAGGATCACCCCTCCACTTT.

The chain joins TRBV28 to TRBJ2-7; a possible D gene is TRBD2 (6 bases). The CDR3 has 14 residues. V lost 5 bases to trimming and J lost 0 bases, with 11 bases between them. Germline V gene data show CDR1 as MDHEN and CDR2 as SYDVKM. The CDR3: CASSLPGGSYEQYF. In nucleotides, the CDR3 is TGTGCCAGCAGTCTCCCCGGGGGCTCCTACGAGCAGTACTTC. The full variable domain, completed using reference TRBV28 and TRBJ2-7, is DVKVTQSSRYLVKRTGEKVFLECVQDMDHENMFWYRQDPGLGLRLIYFSYDVKMKEKGDIPEGYSVSREKKERFSLILESASTNQTSMYLCASSLPGGSYEQYFGPGTRLTVT.

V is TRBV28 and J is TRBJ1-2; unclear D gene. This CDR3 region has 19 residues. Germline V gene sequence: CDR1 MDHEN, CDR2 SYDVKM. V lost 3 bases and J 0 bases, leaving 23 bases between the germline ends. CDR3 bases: TGTGCCAGCAGTTTTTACGTATCCCTGTACCTCCTAGCTAACTATGGCTACACCTTC. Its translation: CASSFYVSLYLLANYGYTF.

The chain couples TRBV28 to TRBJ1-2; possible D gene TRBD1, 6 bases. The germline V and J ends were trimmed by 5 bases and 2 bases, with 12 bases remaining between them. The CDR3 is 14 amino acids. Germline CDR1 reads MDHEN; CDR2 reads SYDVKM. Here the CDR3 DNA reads TGTGCCAGCAGTCATACCACAGGGAACTATGGCTACACCTTC. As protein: CASSHTTGNYGYTF.